The sequence of this T cell receptor beta chain was determined in a study of cytomegalovirus exposure and HLA in healthy donors (dated 2017 in TCRdb). About the full investigation: According to an earlier analysis of a few hundred of the donors, some 180 million T cells yielded 90 million to 140 million unique TCR beta sequences and about 300 Gb of sequence data. Roughly 300 gigabases of sequencing data and approximately 80 million unique TCR sequences were included in an early release covering 550 to 650 HLA-typed donors. Of the approximately 400 genotyped donors, around 81% fell in the genetic ancestry cluster associated with self-reported Caucasian donors. The study aimed to test whether cataloging public T cell receptors could reveal signatures of past pathogen exposure. The T cell repertoires of 550 to 850 subjects were profiled by immunosequencing and related to cytomegalovirus serostatus. Besides the first cohort of approximately 710 subjects, a separate validation cohort made up of 120 or so different subjects was used. To predict cytomegalovirus infection status, the study combined high-throughput TCR immunosequencing, statistical association of individual TCRs with disease status, and machine learning. A later analysis re-examined previously published TCR beta repertoires from about 670 donors and added high-resolution HLA genotyping to investigate patterns of TCR occurrence. In the later analysis, no new phenotypic data were used to find candidate immune exposures; instead, reliance was placed on TCR beta sequences and their occurrence across donors. To decide whether each TCR beta V gene segment behaved as functional or pseudogenic, an earlier analysis of nearly 600 of the donors relied on high-throughput TCR beta sequencing. Donor age, sex, ethnicity and CMV serostatus were compiled together with the repertoire data. A later genetic analysis took genome-wide SNP genotypes for about three fifths of the roughly 670 donors and used that subset as a discovery cohort. Every repertoire in the discovery cohort had been generated on one and the same sequencing platform. Both class I and class II loci were covered by HLA typing, at four-digit resolution. Typing coverage varied by locus: about 629-640 donors for A, B, C, DRB1 and DQB1; roughly 500 for DQA1; some 610 for DPA1; more than 450 for DPB1. About 5 DR-DQ haplotypes were handled as single units for association and clustering, since linkage in the cohort was strong. Across about 370 genotyped donors of the cohort, an average of about 240,000 unique TCR beta nucleotide sequences per donor were sequenced, and roughly 20% of those sequences were non-productive.

Note on this clone: What antigen it recognizes has not been identified. The record has no base qualities; no much larger clone is one base away.

The cohort was made up of roughly 670 healthy bone marrow donors. At the time of sampling, every cohort member was nominally healthy, though immune exposures that went unrecorded were likely present. The donor tested CMV seronegative, placing the donor among the 352 seronegative members of the cohort. Each donor provided a peripheral blood sample, and peripheral blood mononuclear cells were used for TCR beta sequencing. The Qiagen DNeasy Blood Extraction Kit was used to extract genomic DNA from the blood cell samples. Broad study findings and their caveats: The authors suggested that the approach could potentially be extended to other disease states and immunological phenotypes. Compared with equally common non-associated chains, HLA-associated TCR beta chains in a later analysis were more clonally expanded and had lower generation probabilities. For the cohort, immune exposure information was limited to CMV serostatus. Compared with the 666-donor mean, donors in an Asian-associated ancestry cluster had fewer N-insertions in productive TCRs, according to a later genetic analysis. In an earlier analysis of approximately 590 of the donors, most TCR beta V segments appeared in productive rearrangements about 87% or about 30% of the time, broadly matching IMGT annotations. V-gene and J-gene trimming of TCR beta chains was associated with a missense DCLRE1C variant in a later genetic analysis, and the association was replicated in an independent cohort. Strong co-occurrence of HLA alleles, especially DR and DQ, made assigning TCR associations to individual alleles difficult. While some public TCRs were present in many individuals, most TCR sequences turned up only very rarely across donors. Only TCR beta chains were sequenced in this cohort, and the absence of alpha or paired-chain data limited detectable features. Because some donors lacked HLA typing at each locus, the association tests relied only on the typed subset. A later analysis associated about 18,000 TCR beta sequences with specific HLA alleles at a false discovery rate of 0.05. In vitro tests confirmed that a few of the cytomegalovirus-associated TCR beta chains recognize cytomegalovirus antigens. According to a later analysis, most CMV-associated TCR beta chains appeared to be HLA-restricted, and the HLA associations seemed to be driven largely by CMV exposure. Cytomegalovirus status was reported to be diagnosed by the classifier with high specificity and sensitivity in both the original and validation cohorts. Correlated functional status among segregating V segments might be attributable to linkage disequilibrium, but an unknown experimental factor could not be ruled out. Because counts were too low, under 20 rarely observed V segments, including chromosome 9 orphons, were left out of the earlier analysis of about 620 of the donors. A later analysis found that TCR association rates varied across HLA loci, with DRB1 alleles showing the most associated TCRs and HLA-C alleles the fewest. In a later analysis, several top co-occurrence clusters were reported to appear linked to parvovirus B19, influenza, CMV and Epstein-Barr virus. Presence/absence analyses assumed roughly uniform sequencing depth across donors, an assumption that may not hold. A cluster of highly shared sequence variants was judged likely to represent a technical artifact of the sequencing pipeline. A further reported finding was that TCR beta sequences accurately predicted the HLA-A and HLA-B alleles for most subjects in the first cohort. A total of roughly 160 TCR beta chains were listed by the study as associated with cytomegalovirus.

The method was the immunoSEQ multiplex PCR assay. For the multiplex PCR, a mixture combining 60 forward primers for TCR Vbeta segments and 13 reverse primers for TCR Jbeta segments was used. The CDR3 region of rearranged TCR beta genes was amplified from genomic DNA by a multiplex PCR assay. The amplified TCR beta libraries were sequenced on the Illumina HiSeq System as 87-base-pair reads. In the source study's methods: A later analysis counted tens of millions of unique TCR beta chains across the 690 or so repertoires, and some 11 million of these chains were shared by at least two donors. Raw reads were error-corrected and collapsed into unique sequences with a nearest-neighbor algorithm that merged closely related sequences to remove PCR and sequencing errors. V, D and J gene segments were assigned by aligning CDR3 sequences to IMGT reference sequences. For a sequence to be retained, a match of at least six nucleotides was required to both a V gene segment and a J gene segment. A rearrangement counted as productive if the CDR3 had no stop codons and remained in frame with V and J, and every other rearrangement counted as non-productive. CDR3 was defined by IMGT convention, running from the second conserved V-encoded cysteine to the conserved J-encoded phenylalanine. In an earlier analysis of approximately 500 of the donors, sequences lacking an unambiguous match to a single V gene segment were excluded. An earlier analysis of 450 to 650 of the donors called V segments functional above 56.7% productive rearrangements and segregating when the between-donor standard deviation exceeded 5%. A statistical classification framework was developed to diagnose cytomegalovirus status using the catalog of TCR beta chain sequences. V and J gene assignment, in a later analysis, came from comparing TCR nucleotide sequences with IMGT/GENE-DB human TR gene sequences. A later analysis assigned CDR3 sequences and most-parsimonious VDJ recombination scenarios with the TCRdist pipeline. A later analysis defined each TCR beta chain by its CDR3 amino acid sequence plus V-gene family, and excluded reads lacking a unique V-gene family. A later analysis removed 600 or so highly shared, low-generation-probability nucleotide sequences to deal with suspected cross-contamination and a sequencing artifact. For each public chain, a later analysis derived a clonal expansion index from normalized ranks of inferred template counts within each repertoire. A later analysis computed generation probabilities with a VDJ recombination model fitted to out-of-frame rearrangements, and checked the results against IGoR. A later analysis scored TCR-TCR, TCR-HLA and TCR-CMV co-occurrence with hypergeometric tests, applying a repertoire-size bias correction to TCR pairs. To estimate false discovery rates, a later analysis permuted the HLA or CMV assignments 20 times. In a later analysis, co-occurring TCRs were grouped using DBSCAN, with TCRdist sequence similarity added in when clustering inside HLA-allele-positive subsets. For co-occurrence clustering, repertoires with fewer than 30,000 or more than 120,000 public chains were excluded, along with five repertoires with anomalous nucleotide sharing. TCRdb re-hosts the immuneACCESS table, in-frame sequences only. Its copies lack some clones; in the studies checked, an unresolved V gene accounts for under half of them, and the cause for the rest is not known. V and J calls and clone size are copied from that table; D and trimming were computed from the DNA. Across this sample there are around 150,000 clones, with around 80% seen only once. The ten largest make up approximately 2% of the sample.

The sample was PBMCs. This receptor was identified in a man younger than 40 in good health and CMV-seronegative.

At the DNA level, the sequence is TGTGCCAGCAGTTACGGACAGGGTCTGGCCTACAATGAGCAGTTCTTC. This is translated as CASSYGQGLAYNEQFF. The chain uses TRBV6-5 and TRBJ2-1, and 8 junction bases match TRBD1. Ends trimmed: V by 2 bases, J by 2 bases; bases unmatched to a gene: 5. The CDR3 runs 16 residues from the cysteine to the phenylalanine. The only DNA kept is the CDR3, 48 bases in frame from the first base. Looking up the germline V gene yields CDR1 MNHEY and CDR2 SVGAGI.